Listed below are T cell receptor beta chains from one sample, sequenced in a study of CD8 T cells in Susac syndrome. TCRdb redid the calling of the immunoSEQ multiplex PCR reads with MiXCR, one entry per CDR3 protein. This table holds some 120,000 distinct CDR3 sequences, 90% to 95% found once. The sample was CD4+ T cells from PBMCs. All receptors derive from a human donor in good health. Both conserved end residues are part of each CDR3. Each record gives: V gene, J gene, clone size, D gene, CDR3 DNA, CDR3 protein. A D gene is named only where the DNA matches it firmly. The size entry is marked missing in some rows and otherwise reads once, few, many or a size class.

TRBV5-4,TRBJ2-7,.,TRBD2,TGTGCCAGCAGCGCGGGACTAGCGGGAGCGCGCGACGGCGAGCAGTACTTC,CASSAGLAGARDGEQYF
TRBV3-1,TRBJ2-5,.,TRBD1,TGTGCCAGCACCAGACAGGGCGGAAGGCAGACCCAGTACTTC,CASTRQGGRQTQYF
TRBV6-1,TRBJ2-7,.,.,TGTGCCAGCAGTGAAGTAGCAGATCCCTACGAGCAGTACTTC,CASSEVADPYEQYF
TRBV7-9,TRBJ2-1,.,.,TGTGCCAGCAGCTTATTAGTAGTCAGCGGAGCCTACAATGAGCAGTTCTTC,CASSLLVVSGAYNEQFF
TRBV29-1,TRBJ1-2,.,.,TGCAGCGTTGGTCCCTCAGCGGGTGGCTACACCTTC,CSVGPSAGGYTF
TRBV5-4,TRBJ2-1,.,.,TGTGCCAGCAGCTGGGCCAGGGAACACAATGAGCAGTTCTTC,CASSWAREHNEQFF
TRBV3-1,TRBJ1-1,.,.,TGTGCCAGCAGGCAAGAAATAAGGGGGTCTGAAGCTTTCTTT,CASRQEIRGSEAFF
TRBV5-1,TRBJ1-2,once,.,TGCGCCAGCAGCTTGGAGAAGGGAGGCTATGGCTACACCTTC,CASSLEKGGYGYTF
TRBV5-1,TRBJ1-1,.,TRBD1,TGCGCCAGCAGCCAATATACAGGGGTACCTGAAGCTTTCTTT,CASSQYTGVPEAFF
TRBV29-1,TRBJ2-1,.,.,TGCAGCCTTGACGAGTACAATGAGCAGTTCTTC,CSLDEYNEQFF